This T cell receptor beta chain was observed in a study of T cell responses to AZD1222 COVID-19 vaccine. Study-wide results and limits: Nearly half of spike-specific TCRs reportedly go after variant regions that carry no mutations. Sampling captured repertoires only after the peak T cell response. Only a handful of people who got AZD1222 tested seropositive at baseline. CD4 TCRs covered the whole spike, strongest at regions 160-218 and 743-854.

Generated by immunoSEQ multiplex PCR, the TCRdb table keeps only in-frame clones and is missing some. Counted here are 140,000 to 150,000 clones, about 92% occurring once; the ten biggest clones make up approximately 9%. Comment on this clone: Its antigen is unidentified.

Germline CDR1 is LNHNV and CDR2 is YYDKDF (reference sequence). V gave up 0 bases and J gave up 3 bases, with 15 bases separating them. This CDR3 has 17 amino acids. This receptor was obtained from an adult in good health. The rearrangement links TRBV15 to TRBJ1-5; a possible D gene is TRBD1 (6 bases). Here the sequenced sample was peripheral blood, taken on day 0 of AZD1222 vaccination. CDR3 in amino acids: CATSRDLGGNINQPQHF. CDR3 nucleotides: TGTGCCACCAGCAGAGATCTAGGGGGTAACATCAATCAGCCCCAGCATTTT. The full variable domain, completed using reference TRBV15 and TRBJ1-5, is DAMVIQNPRYQVTQFGKPVTLSCSQTLNHNVMYWYQQKSSQAPKLLFHYYDKDFNNEADTPDNFQSRRPNTSFCFLDIRSPGLGDTAMYLCATSRDLGGNINQPQHFGDGTRLSIL.